This T cell receptor beta chain was observed in a study of T cells after yellow fever vaccination (dated by TCRdb to between 2018 and 2021). Broadly, across the study: Libraries from fractions with low cell numbers were prepared with the SMART-Seq v4 Ultra Low Input RNA kit. To track T-cell clones before and after primary and booster YFV17D yellow fever vaccination, bulk TCR alpha and beta repertoires were sequenced longitudinally. Two healthy male donors made up the cohort, one aged 18 to 30 years and the other aged 30 to 40 years. Blood was drawn at multiple timepoints before and after primary and secondary immunization, with bulk PBMC replicates and cell subsets isolated. Beyond this particular receptor, the publication reports: Because the study included only a couple of donors, the extent to which the findings can be generalized is limited. Compared with the primary T-cell response, the secondary T-cell response was weaker but faster, peaking on day 5 rather than day 15. A small fraction of clonotypes showed up in both the CD4 and CD8 compartments, probably as a result of convergent recombination. Computational filtering was required because FACS-sorted repertoires could contain abundant contaminating clonotypes from the bulk population. Most clones expanded after primary vaccination (approximately 95% of CD4 and 80% to 90% of CD8) were re-detected after the booster, suggesting that broad memory maintenance occurred.

TCR cDNA was made using 5'RACE template switching, a step that added a universal primer site and unique molecular identifiers. Priming for cDNA synthesis came from both the TCR alpha and TCR beta constant segments. Library amplification used two PCR steps, and the second PCR step added sample barcodes and sequencing adapters. Sequencing of libraries was done on Illumina HiSeq 2500 (2x100 bp) or NovaSeq (2x150 bp). From the authors' description of their analysis: MIGEC was used to demultiplex reads and collapse the reads into UMI consensus sequences, and MiXCR was used for V(D)J alignment. Vaccine-responding clonotypes were identified with edgeR using replicate PBMC samples, with FDR below 0.01 and a log2 fold change above 5 up to day 15 being required. Each bulk clonotype was labeled CD4 or CD8 based on which sequenced repertoire, CD4 or CD8, contained the clonotype at higher abundance. Starting from the raw public reads, TCRdb applied fastp trimming at Q25, assembled clones with MiXCR and retained in-frame beta chains. Identical CDR3 proteins give one entry, which carries the most common genes and DNA. The V and J calls were determined by TCRdb, not by the authors. In all, the sample holds a few hundred thousand distinct CDR3 sequences, and around 7% of those were seen once. The ten largest make up around 0.9% of the sample.

Per the publication, the treatment or condition label means: live attenuated yellow fever vaccine strain. A standard Ficoll-Paque protocol was used to isolate PBMCs from peripheral blood. Dynabeads CD4 and CD8 positive selection kits were used to isolate the CD4 and CD8 T-cell fractions. RNA was extracted with TriZol from bulk PBMCs, CD4 and CD8 fractions, and dextramer-positive and dextramer-negative fractions. Unmatched junction bases come to 4, with V trimmed by 1 base and J by 2 bases. Inclusive of the bounding cysteine and phenylalanine, the CDR3 is 15 residues long. Only the CDR3 DNA is retained, 45 bases long and in frame from the first base. From the germline V gene, CDR1 is LGHNA and CDR2 is YSLEER. This clonotype occurred a few times. Its antigen remains unidentified. No much larger clonotype is one base removed from it; base qualities were not supplied.

The sequences come from CD4+ T cells sorted from PBMCs, collected 15 days after the yellow fever booster vaccination. Recombination linked TRBV4-3 to TRBJ2-7, with 8 central nucleotides matching TRBD2. The sequence was obtained from a man aged 25-45 years who received the YFV17D yellow fever vaccine. This receptor has the CDR3 CASSQAGGGTYEQYF. Here is the DNA: TGCGCCAGCAGCCAAGCCGGGGGGGGTACCTACGAGCAGTACTTC.